A single sample gave rise to the 18 T cell receptor beta chains below, sequenced in a study of blood T cell repertoires in COVID-19. The data were produced by immunoSEQ multiplex PCR, yet TCRdb's version contains in-frame clones alone and is incomplete. This table holds tens of thousands of clones, 82% found once. The sequenced sample consisted of peripheral blood. The receptors originated from a human donor in a cohort sampled during active COVID-19.

The genes are TRBV3-1 (or the pseudogene TRBV3-2) and TRBJ2-3, with TRBD1 as a possible D gene (5 bases). The CDR3 is 14 amino acids. The V end lost 1 base, the J end lost 1 base, and 6 bases lay between the germline ends. The germline V gene has CDR1 LGHDT and CDR2 YNNKEL (reference sequence). In DNA, the CDR3 is TGTGCCAGCAGCCAAGTAGGGGGCACAGATACGCAGTATTTT. As protein: CASSQVGGTDTQYF.

V and J are TRBV6-5 and TRBJ2-2; the D gene is possibly TRBD1 (5 bases). This CDR3 comprises 13 residues. Trimming took off 8 bases at V and 3 bases at J, with 10 bases between the two ends. In germline, CDR1 is MNHEY, CDR2 SVGAGI. CDR3 DNA sequence: TGTGCCAGCGGTACCAGGGACACCGGGGAGCTGTTTTTT. Translated, it gives CASGTRDTGELFF.

The chain links TRBV4-1 to TRBJ1-2; possibly TRBD1 for D (6 bases). V was pared by 0 bases and J by 4 bases, with 12 bases between. The CDR3 is 15 amino acids. Looked up from germline, CDR1 is MGHRA and CDR2 is YSYEKL. CDR3 bases: TGCGCCAGCAGCCAAGAAGGGGGGGCGAGCTATGGCTACACCTTC. Amino acid sequence: CASSQEGGASYGYTF.

V usage is TRBV9 and J usage is TRBJ2-1, with 9 bases identical to TRBD2. V trimming: 2 bases; J trimming: 7 bases; junction bases outside the gene matches: 7. Germline V gene data show CDR1 as SGDLS and CDR2 as YYNGEE. The CDR3 sequence is 15 residues long. In nucleotides, the CDR3 is TGTGCCAGCAGCGTGGGCGGGGGGGAGCAGAATGAGCAGTTCTTC. Amino acid sequence: CASSVGGGEQNEQFF.

In its sample, this clone was seen once. The V and J genes are TRBV5-1 and TRBJ1-6; TRBD1 aligns across 9 bases. The CDR3 consists of 14 residues. Trimming cost V 2 bases and J 10 bases; bases outside gene matches: 4. The V gene's germline CDR1 is SGHRS and CDR2 YFSETQ. CDR3 region: CASSLQGAGSPLHF. The CDR3 DNA follows: TGCGCCAGCAGCTTACAGGGGGCAGGGTCACCCCTCCACTTT. The full variable domain, its missing parts supplied by reference TRBV5-1 and TRBJ1-6, is KAGVTQTPRYLIKTRGQQVTLSCSPISGHRSVSWYQQTPGQGLQFLFEYFSETQRNKGNFPGRFSGRQFSNSRSEMNVSTLELGDSALYLCASSLQGAGSPLHFGNGTRLTVT.

V is TRBV6-5 and J is TRBJ2-3; 9 bases are a match to TRBD1. CDR3 length: 15 residues. The junction had 8 bases not matched to a gene; V was cut back by 4 bases and J by 6 bases. The germline V gene has CDR1 MNHEY and CDR2 SVGAGI. Here the CDR3 DNA reads TGTGCCAGCAGTTCCGGACAGGGGAAGAGGGATACGCAGTATTTT. Its translation: CASSSGQGKRDTQYF.

The J gene is TRBJ2-5, the V gene TRBV5-1; D uncertain. The CDR3 is 14 amino acids. The V gene lost 1 base and the J gene lost 5 bases, with 12 bases spanning the gap. The germline V gene encodes CDR1 SGHRS and CDR2 YFSETQ. CDR3 amino acids: CASSLRRYGETQYF. The CDR3 bases are TGCGCCAGCAGCTTGAGGCGATACGGGGAGACCCAGTACTTC.

The chain uses TRBV30 and TRBJ1-5; no definite D call. V was clipped by 0 bases and J by 5 bases, with 17 bases between them. This CDR3 contains 16 residues. Germline V gene sequence: CDR1 GTSNPN, CDR2 SVGIG (reference sequence). The CDR3 here is CAWSVWSLGRDQPQHF. Written as DNA, the CDR3 is TGTGCCTGGAGTGTATGGTCCTTAGGGAGGGATCAGCCCCAGCATTTT.

The V and J genes are TRBV4-1 and TRBJ2-5; 10 bases map to TRBD2. Germline V gene sequence: CDR1 MGHRA, CDR2 YSYEKL. CDR3 size: 15 residues. With 2 bases clipped from V and 5 bases from J, the junction kept 5 bases outside the gene matches. The CDR3 DNA is TGCGCCAGCAGCCAATTAGCGGGGGGCCCCGAGACCCAGTACTTC. Translated, it gives CASSQLAGGPETQYF.

The chain is built from TRBV7-2 and TRBJ1-2; D is perhaps TRBD1 (6 bases). The CDR3 runs 14 residues. V was cut by 1 base and J by 8 bases, with 14 bases left in between. Germline lookup yields CDR1 SGHTA and CDR2 FQGNSA. The CDR3 sequence is CASSLGGGRWGYTF. Here the CDR3 DNA reads TGTGCCAGCAGCTTAGGCGGGGGGCGCTGGGGCTACACCTTC.

This chain uses TRBV10-3 with TRBJ2-1; TRBD2 is a possible D gene (5 bases). CDR3 size: 15 residues. V lost 3 bases to trimming and J lost 0 bases, with 9 bases between them. Germline loops: CDR1 ENHRY, CDR2 SYGVKD. The CDR3 region has the DNA TGTGCCATCAGTGACGGGGTGAGCTCCTACAATGAGCAGTTCTTC. This codes for CAISDGVSSYNEQFF.

The chain carries TRBV14 and TRBJ1-3; the D is unclear. Germline CDR1 reads SGHDN; CDR2 reads FVKESK. The length of the CDR3 is 16 residues. Deletions cut 2 bases from V and 0 bases from J, with 11 bases between. Here the CDR3 reads CASSQREPSSGNTIYF. The DNA for the CDR3 is TGTGCCAGCAGCCAACGTGAGCCTTCCTCTGGAAACACCATATATTTT.

The chain recombines TRBV13 with TRBJ2-5; 8 bases agree with TRBD2. Germline assignment: CDR1 PRHDT and CDR2 FYEKMQ (reference sequence). With V trimmed by 1 base and J by 2 bases, 9 bases remained unmatched. The CDR3 consists of 17 residues. CDR3 loop: CASSLDDSGALQETQYF. CDR3 nucleotide sequence: TGTGCCAGCAGCTTAGATGATAGCGGGGCCCTACAAGAGACCCAGTACTTC.

J is TRBJ2-1 and V is TRBV10-1, with TRBD1 matching over 7 bases. In germline, CDR1 is WNHNN, CDR2 SYGVQD (reference sequence). The CDR3 length is 16 residues. J was trimmed by 4 bases and V by 4 bases; bases with no gene match: 10. DNA of the CDR3: TGCGCCAGCAGTGGTCGCACAGGGGATTCGTACAATGAGCAGTTCTTC. It codes for CASSGRTGDSYNEQFF.

The J gene is TRBJ2-3, the V gene TRBV5-4; no reliable D call. The V gene lost 0 bases and the J gene lost 9 bases, with 8 bases spanning the gap. CDR1 SGHNT and CDR2 YYREEE come from the germline V gene (reference sequence). The CDR3 covers 12 residues. DNA for the CDR3: TGTGCCAGCAGCTTGGACTCTTACACGCAGTATTTT. Amino acid sequence: CASSLDSYTQYF. Full variable domain (rest looked up from reference TRBV5-4 and TRBJ2-3): ETGVTQSPTHLIKTRGQQVTLRCSSQSGHNTVSWYQQALGQGPQFIFQYYREEENGRGNFPPRFSGLQFPNYSSELNVNALELDDSALYLCASSLDSYTQYFGPGTRLTVL.

This chain connects TRBV7-3 to TRBJ2-2, with D uncertain. This CDR3 region has 13 residues. Trimming left V 5 bases short and J 2 bases short, with 6 bases between. Germline assignment: CDR1 SGHTA and CDR2 FQGTGA. The CDR3 DNA follows: TGTGCCAGCAGCGCCGGTAACACCGGGGAGCTGTTTTTT. This gives the protein CASSAGNTGELFF.

The chain is built from TRBV19 and TRBJ1-2; 9 nucleotides match TRBD1. Germline trimming cut 3 bases from V and 3 bases from J; bases unmatched to any gene: 5. Germline V lookup: CDR1 LNHDA, CDR2 SQIVND (reference sequence). There are 15 residues in the CDR3. CDR3 in amino acids: CASSIGYRGHYGYTF. CDR3 in DNA: TGTGCCAGTAGTATTGGCTACAGGGGGCACTATGGCTACACCTTC.

V gene TRBV7-3 combines with J gene TRBJ1-1; D may be TRBD1 (5 bases). From germline, CDR1 is SGHTA and CDR2 FQGTGA. The CDR3 is made up of 13 amino acids. The V gene lost 1 base and the J gene lost 7 bases, with 10 bases spanning the gap. This CDR3 reads CASSLMGGGEAFF. DNA for the CDR3: TGTGCCAGCAGCTTAATGGGGGGAGGTGAAGCTTTCTTT.